This T cell receptor (beta chain) was obtained from a study of Ad26.COV2.S vaccination and SARS-CoV-2 variants. In the study overall: Administration of Ad26.COV2.S was intramuscular, either once or twice 56 days apart. Study-wide findings and caveats: Vaccinees displayed broader spike-specific TCR repertoires than placebo recipients.

Libraries were prepared by immunoSEQ multiplex PCR; TCRdb keeps only in-frame clonotypes and omits some of them. The sample lists some 330,000 clones; roughly 90% were seen once. Germline loops: CDR1 LGHDT, CDR2 YNNKEL (reference sequence). V trimming: 3 bases; J trimming: 3 bases; junction bases outside the gene matches: 8. CDR3 length: 16 amino acids. About this clone itself: Its antigen remains unknown.

This sample's treatment: some 20 received Ad26.COV2.S at low or high dose, single or two shots; roughly 5 received placebo; per-sample allocation not given. It was on day 63 after the first vaccine or placebo injection that samples were taken. An Ad26 vector was used to express Wuhan-strain SARS-CoV-2 spike as the vaccine. This TCR derives from a person aged 18-60 years who received the Ad26.COV2.S COVID-19 vaccine or a placebo. V gene TRBV3-1 (or the pseudogene TRBV3-2) combines with J gene TRBJ2-3; 8 nucleotides match TRBD1. This specimen was peripheral blood, taken in a trial of Ad26.COV2.S vaccine versus placebo. CDR3 loop: CASSHNRGSGTDTQYF. Here the CDR3 DNA reads TGTGCCAGCAGCCATAACAGGGGGTCAGGGACAGATACGCAGTATTTT.